This T cell receptor (beta chain) derives from a study of blood T cell repertoires in COVID-19. Overall study: COVID-19 samples from acute and convalescent phases originated in the United States, Italy and Spain. The analysed material was cDNA or gDNA that came from T cells, B-cell-depleted T cells, or PBMCs.

Data came from immunoSEQ multiplex PCR; TCRdb stores just in-frame clones and leaves some out. The sample yields 250,000 or so clones, about 82% seen once. V was pared by 0 bases and J by 4 bases, with 13 bases between. CDR3 size: 15 residues. Germline V lookup: CDR1 SGHRS, CDR2 YFSETQ. Cohort 3 donors counted as recovered after two negative PCRs, clearance, or resolved symptoms. Specimen: PBMCs or T cells enriched from blood (not recorded which). The V and J genes are TRBV5-1 and TRBJ1-1; D may be TRBD1 (6 bases). The clonotype was recovered from a woman between 45 and 65 years old who had recovered from COVID-19. The CDR3 region has the DNA TGCGCCAGCAGCTTGGACAGGGTAGTTGGCACTGAAGCTTTCTTT. Its translation is CASSLDRVVGTEAFF.